This is a list of T cell receptor beta chains from one sample in a study of blood T cell repertoires in COVID-19. The assay was immunoSEQ multiplex PCR, and TCRdb's table has in-frame clones only and misses some. The table has about 260,000 clones, over 80% seen once. Source material: peripheral blood. The receptors were sampled from a woman in her 70s with COVID-19, enrolled during active disease. CDR3s include the opening cysteine and the closing phenylalanine or tryptophan. D genes are given only for firm matches. The size entry is marked missing in some rows and otherwise reads once, few, many or a size class.

TRBV5-1	-	TRBD1	TRBJ1-1	TGCGCCAGCAGCGGAGGACAGGTTGTTGAAGCTTTCTTT	CASSGGQVVEAFF
TRBV12-3/TRBV12-4	once	-	TRBJ2-7	TGTGCCAGCAGTTTAGGTCGAGGAGGCGAGCAGTACTTC	CASSLGRGGEQYF
TRBV3-1/TRBV3-2	-	TRBD1	TRBJ2-2	TGTGCCAGCAGCCTACAGACGACAGGGATGACCGGGGAGCTGTTTTTT	CASSLQTTGMTGELFF
TRBV19	-	TRBD2	TRBJ2-1	TGTGCCAGTAGTATAGTCGCCCAGCGGGAGAGCAATGAGCAGTTCTTC	CASSIVAQRESNEQFF
TRBV28	once	-	TRBJ1-2	TGTGCCAGCAGGACCGGGACACCTTACTATGGCTACACCTTC	CASRTGTPYYGYTF
TRBV19	once	TRBD2	TRBJ2-5	TGTGCCAGTAGTATGGCGGGAGTTCAAGAGACCCAGTACTTC	CASSMAGVQETQYF
TRBV5-1	-	TRBD1	TRBJ2-1	TGCGCCAGCAGCTTGGAGGGCCAGGGGGCGGGTGAGGGGCAGTTCTTC	CASSLEGQGAGEGQFF
TRBV24-1	once	TRBD2	TRBJ2-2	TGTGCCACCAGTGATTCTTTGGCTAGCGGGACGCCCGGGGAGCTGTTTTTT	CATSDSLASGTPGELFF
TRBV2	-	TRBD1	TRBJ1-5	TGTGCCAGCAGTGGATCACAGGGGGCCGGACAGCCCCAGCATTTT	CASSGSQGAGQPQHF
TRBV24-1	-	TRBD2	TRBJ2-1	TGTGCCACCAGTGATTTTCGGGTGGGGAGCGGGAGAGATGAGCAGTTCTTC	CATSDFRVGSGRDEQFF
TRBV19	once	TRBD2	TRBJ2-7	TGTGCCAGTAGTCCTGGACTAGCGGGAAACGAGCAGTACTTC	CASSPGLAGNEQYF
TRBV12-3/TRBV12-4	-	TRBD1	TRBJ2-5	TGTGCCACCAACCAGGGCAGGGGGGAGACCCAGTACTTC	CATNQGRGETQYF
TRBV3-1/TRBV3-2	-	-	TRBJ1-1	TGTGCCAGCAGCCACCCGACAGGGAACACTGAAGCTTTCTTT	CASSHPTGNTEAFF
TRBV5-1	-	TRBD1	TRBJ1-1	TGCGCCAGCAGCGTGACAGGGGGCTCGGCAAACACTGAAGCTTTCTTT	CASSVTGGSANTEAFF
TRBV9	-	-	TRBJ2-1	TGTGCCAGCAGCGTCCACGTTTTGAGCTCCTACAATGAGCAGTTCTTC	CASSVHVLSSYNEQFF
TRBV19	-	-	TRBJ1-3	TGTGCCAGTAGTATTGAGGTTCTTGGAAACACCATATATTTT	CASSIEVLGNTIYF
TRBV29-1	-	-	TRBJ1-5	TGCAGCGGGGGAGAGGGTACGAATCAGCCCCAGCATTTT	CSGGEGTNQPQHF
TRBV13	-	TRBD2	TRBJ2-7	TGTGCCAGCAGCTTACGGGAGGCTAATCCTTTCTACGAGCAGTACTTC	CASSLREANPFYEQYF
TRBV7-2	-	TRBD1	TRBJ1-2	TGTGCCAGCAGCCTCCCGACAGGGAGCTATGGCTACACCTTC	CASSLPTGSYGYTF
TRBV5-5	once	-	TRBJ1-5	TGTGCCAGCAGCTTGTACACTAACAATCAGCCCCAGCATTTT	CASSLYTNNQPQHF
TRBV15	-	-	TRBJ1-2	TGTGCCACCAGAAAAGGGCAGGGCTTAAACTATGGCTACACCTTC	CATRKGQGLNYGYTF
TRBV2	-	TRBD1	TRBJ1-4	TGTGCCAGCAATACAGGGGTTGGTGAAAAACTGTTTTTT	CASNTGVGEKLFF
TRBV28	-	TRBD1	TRBJ1-5	TGTGCCAGCAGTTTATGGCAGGGGGCTTTTCAGCCCCAGCATTTT	CASSLWQGAFQPQHF
TRBV28	-	-	TRBJ2-7	TGTGCCAGCAGACAGGGAAGTCCCGACGAGCAGTACTTC	CASRQGSPDEQYF
TRBV5-1	-	-	TRBJ2-4	TGCGCCAGCAGCTTGGGCCAGAATAAAAACATTCAGTACTTC	CASSLGQNKNIQYF
TRBV2	-	TRBD2	TRBJ2-2	TGTGCCAGCGCGGGAGAACGAGGCACCGGGGAGCTGTTTTTT	CASAGERGTGELFF
TRBV19	-	-	TRBJ2-7	TGTGCCAGTAGCAAACCCGGGGGAGTCAAGGAGCAGTACTTC	CASSKPGGVKEQYF
TRBV2	once	-	TRBJ2-3	TGTGCCAGCACCCCTATAACTAGCACAGATACGCAGTATTTT	CASTPITSTDTQYF
TRBV10-3	-	TRBD1	TRBJ2-3	TGTGCCATCAGCGCTGGACAGGGCCCGGGCACAGATACGCAGTATTTT	CAISAGQGPGTDTQYF
TRBV19	-	TRBD1	TRBJ1-5	TGTGCCAGTAGTATCCGGACAGGAGTTAGCAATCAGCCCCAGCATTTT	CASSIRTGVSNQPQHF
TRBV10-3	-	TRBD1	TRBJ2-7	TGTGCCATCAGTGGGGGACAGGGGGCTCGGGACGAGCAGTACTTC	CAISGGQGARDEQYF
TRBV10-3	-	TRBD1	TRBJ2-2	TGTGCCACACGGGGACAGGGGGTCCGGCCCGGGGAGCTGTTTTTT	CATRGQGVRPGELFF
TRBV30	-	TRBD2	TRBJ2-1	TGTGCCTGGAGTGGCTCGGGTAGAAGCGGGAGGGCTCTTTATGAGCAGTTCTTC	CAWSGSGRSGRALYEQFF
TRBV6-5	-	TRBD1	TRBJ1-2	TGTGCCAGCAGCCTCGGGACAGGCTATGGCTACACCTTC	CASSLGTGYGYTF
TRBV19	-	-	TRBJ1-5	TGTGCCAGTAGTGTGGTTGCACAGGCTCCTGTGCCCCAGCATTTT	CASSVVAQAPVPQHF
TRBV28	-	-	TRBJ1-1	TGTGCCAGCAGTATTAATGTGGGGGGGCGCCTTGAAGCTTTCTTT	CASSINVGGRLEAFF
TRBV27	-	-	TRBJ2-3	TGTGCCAGCAGTCGCCTGGCGGGGCCCCGCACAGATACGCAGTATTTT	CASSRLAGPRTDTQYF
TRBV7-9	-	-	TRBJ2-1	TGTGCCAGCAGCTTAGACCCTAGCAGTGAGCAGTTCTTC	CASSLDPSSEQFF
TRBV28	-	TRBD1	TRBJ2-7	TGTGCCAGCAGGAAAATGACAGGGCATCTGGACGAGCAGTACTTC	CASRKMTGHLDEQYF
TRBV11-2	-	-	TRBJ2-7	TGTGCCAGCAGCCTCCGACTAGTGGTAGACGAGCAGTACTTC	CASSLRLVVDEQYF
TRBV27	-	-	TRBJ2-7	TGTGCCAGCAGTCCGACAGGTCCTACGTACGAGCAGTACTTC	CASSPTGPTYEQYF
TRBV7-9	-	TRBD1	TRBJ1-1	TGTGCCAGCAGCACGACAGGGGTCGCTTTCTTT	CASSTTGVAFF
TRBV19	once	-	TRBJ1-1	TGTGCCAGTAGAACAGCCCCTCGGGGGAACACTGAAGCTTTCTTT	CASRTAPRGNTEAFF
TRBV12-3/TRBV12-4	-	-	TRBJ2-7	TGTGCCAGCAGTTTTCCGGGGAAATACGAGCAGTACTTC	CASSFPGKYEQYF
TRBV7-9	-	TRBD2	TRBJ2-2	TGTGCCAGCAGACGAAAGGCGGGGGAGAACACCGGGGAGCTGTTTTTT	CASRRKAGENTGELFF
TRBV28	once	-	TRBJ1-1	TGTGCCAGCAACAGGTACACTGAAGCTTTCTTT	CASNRYTEAFF
TRBV21-1	-	-	TRBJ1-6	TGTGCCAGCAGCAAAAAGGGACAGAGCCATTCACCCCTCCACTTT	CASSKKGQSHSPLHF
TRBV10-3	once	TRBD1	TRBJ2-5	TGTGCCATCAGTGGCAGGGGGCCGCAAGAGACCCAGTACTTC	CAISGRGPQETQYF
TRBV7-9	-	TRBD1	TRBJ1-2	TGTGCCAGCAGCTTAGTTGGGACAGGGGACAGTAACTATGGCTACACCTTC	CASSLVGTGDSNYGYTF
TRBV7-7	-	-	TRBJ2-1	TGTGCTAGCAGCTACAGTGAGAGCCCGAATGAGCAGTTCTTC	CASSYSESPNEQFF
TRBV4-1	-	-	TRBJ2-7	TGCGCCAGCAGCCAAGATCCAGGGGTCTCCTACGAGCAGTACTTC	CASSQDPGVSYEQYF
TRBV5-6	-	-	TRBJ2-1	TGTGCCAGCAGCCGGGGCTACAATGAGCAGTTCTTC	CASSRGYNEQFF
TRBV19	-	-	TRBJ2-7	TGTGCCAGTAGTATTCCGGGATGGGAGCAGTACTTC	CASSIPGWEQYF
TRBV5-1	-	-	TRBJ1-1	TGCGCCAGCAGCGTCGACACCTTGAACACTGAAGCTTTCTTT	CASSVDTLNTEAFF
TRBV30	-	TRBD1	TRBJ1-6	TGTGCCTGGAGTGTAAGGGCAGGGGGCGATTCACCCCTCCACTTT	CAWSVRAGGDSPLHF
TRBV27	-	-	TRBJ2-5	TGTGCCAGCAGTTTAGAGCCAGGCCCACCACCGACCCAGTACTTC	CASSLEPGPPPTQYF
TRBV7-8	-	-	TRBJ1-2	TGTGCCAGCAGCTTGACTCGGACAGTCCGCTATGGCTACACCTTC	CASSLTRTVRYGYTF